This passage covers 8 T cell receptor beta chains from one sample sequenced in a study of CD8+ T cells in alopecia areata. cDNA prepared by RNA extraction and subsequent reverse transcription served as the template for sequencing. TCRdb keeps only in-frame clones here, not all; method: immunoSEQ multiplex PCR. The profile shows around 150,000 clones, about 54% of them singletons. The sequenced sample was CD4+ T cells sorted from blood. The origin of the receptors is a human donor in good health.

This chain joins TRBV5-6 and TRBJ1-1, with TRBD1 matching 7 bases. The length of the CDR3 is 14 residues. CDR1 is SGHDT, CDR2 YYEEEE, per germline. V shed 4 bases and J 10 bases; nucleotides not matched to a gene: 13. The chain's CDR3 is CASSQRGQKFAAFF. In DNA, the CDR3 is TGTGCCAGCAGCCAGAGGGGACAGAAATTCGCAGCTTTCTTT.

The chain uses TRBV5-5 and TRBJ2-3; D is ambiguous. CDR3 length: 13 amino acids. The V end was cut by 4 bases, the J end by 4 bases, with 10 bases between. Germline assignment: CDR1 SGHKS and CDR2 YYEKEE (reference sequence). This chain's CDR3 is CASSHARADTQYF. The DNA of the CDR3 is TGTGCCAGCAGCCACGCCCGAGCAGATACGCAGTATTTT.

This clone was recorded a few times. V usage is TRBV5-4 and J usage is TRBJ2-5; 8 bases are shared with TRBD1. V lost 0 bases and J lost 5; bases outside the gene matches: 9. Germline CDR1 reads SGHNT; CDR2 reads YYREEE (reference sequence). This CDR3 is 16 amino acids long. CDR3 in amino acids: CASSLARQGTGETQYF. The DNA of the CDR3 is TGTGCCAGCAGCTTGGCACGACAGGGGACGGGGGAGACCCAGTACTTC.

This clone was counted only a few times. The chain is built from TRBV25-1 and TRBJ1-1, with D uncertain. Per the germline V gene, CDR1 is MGHDK and CDR2 is SYGVNS. The CDR3 loop spans 11 amino acids. Trimming left V 8 bases short and J 8 bases short, with 12 bases between. In nucleotides, the CDR3 is TGTGCCAGCTTTAAAGACCTCGAAGCTTTCTTT. Protein product: CASFKDLEAFF. The full variable domain, with the rest looked up from reference TRBV25-1 and TRBJ1-1, is EADIYQTPRYLVIGTGKKITLECSQTMGHDKMYWYQQDPGMELHLIHYSYGVNSTEKGDLSSESTVSRIRTEHFPLTLESARPSHTSQYLCASFKDLEAFFGQGTRLTVV.

The chain couples TRBV29-1 to TRBJ1-2; D unclear. CDR1 SQVTM and CDR2 ANQGSEA come from the germline V gene. V was shortened by 4 bases and J by 5 bases, with 8 bases between the two germline ends. This CDR3 comprises 11 residues. DNA for the CDR3: TGCAGCGTTGTGTGGGAATATGGCTACACCTTC. Translating gives CSVVWEYGYTF.

The CDR3, as DNA: TGTGCCAGACAGGGAGGGAACACTGAAGCTTTCTTT. It codes for CARQGGNTEAFF. The chain has TRBV30 and TRBJ1-1, with TRBD1 identical over 7 bases. After removal of 8 bases from V and 1 base from J, the junction contained 4 bases not matched to a gene. Germline V gene sequence: CDR1 GTSNPN, CDR2 SVGIG (reference sequence). CDR3 size: 12 residues.

This clone has a handful of counts. V and J are TRBV29-1 and TRBJ2-1; 12 nucleotides line up with TRBD2. Germline lookup yields CDR1 SQVTM and CDR2 ANQGSEA. V trimming: 6 bases; J trimming: 7 bases; junction bases outside the gene matches: 4. CDR3 length: 13 amino acids. The CDR3 protein is CSVLAGGVNEQFF. The CDR3 region has the DNA TGCAGCGTCCTAGCGGGAGGGGTGAATGAGCAGTTCTTC.

This clone was seen more than once but under ten times. The V and J genes are TRBV4-1 and TRBJ2-4; tentatively, D is TRBD1 (5 bases). This CDR3 comprises 16 residues. Germline values: CDR1 MGHRA, CDR2 YSYEKL. Trimming left V 0 bases short and J 0 bases short, with 9 bases between. CDR3 in amino acids: CASSQDRALAKNIQYF. DNA of the CDR3: TGCGCCAGCAGCCAAGACAGGGCCCTAGCCAAAAACATTCAGTACTTC.